These 26 T cell receptor beta chains came from one sample sequenced in a study of shared clonotypes between healthy human individuals. Sequencing was performed with immunoSEQ multiplex PCR; in TCRdb, only in-frame clones are kept and a portion is missing. The data hold 2 million to 2.5 million clones, with 90% to 96% observed a single time. Sample: naive CD4+ T cells sorted from blood. Noted subset: CD45RA+ positively selected. These receptors were obtained from a man aged 18 to 30 in good health.

The genes are TRBV15 and TRBJ2-1; TRBD1 is a possible D gene (6 bases). The germline V and J ends were trimmed by 2 bases and 10 bases, with 12 bases remaining between them. This CDR3 spans 13 amino acids. CDR1 is LNHNV and CDR2 is YYDKDF in the germline V gene (reference sequence). This CDR3 is CATSRLQQGEQFF. DNA for the CDR3: TGTGCCACCAGCAGACTTCAACAGGGCGAGCAGTTCTTC.

V and J are TRBV10-3 and TRBJ2-7; possible D gene TRBD1, 5 bases. Germline V lookup: CDR1 ENHRY, CDR2 SYGVKD. V was trimmed by 6 bases and J by 2 bases, leaving 8 bases between them. This CDR3 is 12 amino acids long. The CDR3 coding sequence is TGTGCCATCAGGGACATAGCCTACGAGCAGTACTTC. This encodes CAIRDIAYEQYF.

The chain has TRBV6-5 and TRBJ1-2; no clear D gene. CDR1 is MNHEY and CDR2 is SVGAGI in the germline V gene. CDR3 length: 14 amino acids. V was trimmed by 7 bases and J by 4 bases, leaving 16 bases between them. This CDR3 reads CASNRVGSRYGYTF. Written as DNA, the CDR3 is TGTGCCAGCAATAGAGTGGGCAGCCGCTATGGCTACACCTTC.

Here the CDR3 reads CASSFSEAGYTF. In DNA form, the CDR3 reads TGTGCCAGCAGCTTTTCCGAGGCTGGCTACACCTTC. The rearrangement uses TRBV7-9 and TRBJ1-2; D remains ambiguous. Trimming removed 3 bases at V and 7 bases at J, with 9 bases between. The CDR3 has 12 amino acids. In germline, CDR1 is SEHNR, CDR2 FQNEAQ (reference sequence).

The V and J genes are TRBV7-9 and TRBJ1-2; TRBD1 agrees at 8 bases. The CDR3 totals 14 residues. Germline trimming cut 4 bases from V and 4 bases from J; bases unmatched to any gene: 5. Looked up from germline, CDR1 is SEHNR and CDR2 is FQNEAQ (reference sequence). The chain's CDR3 is CASSWDRPSYGYTF. For the CDR3, the DNA is TGTGCCAGCAGCTGGGACAGGCCCTCCTATGGCTACACCTTC. The full variable domain, with the rest looked up from reference TRBV7-9 and TRBJ1-2, is DTGVSQNPRHKITKRGQNVTFRCDPISEHNRLYWYRQTLGQGPEFLTYFQNEAQLEKSRLLSDRFSAERPKGSFSTLEIQRTEQGDSAMYLCASSWDRPSYGYTFGSGTRLTVV.

This chain uses TRBV5-8 with TRBJ1-2, with D perhaps matching TRBD1 (6 bases). The CDR3 is made up of 13 amino acids. Germline V gene sequence: CDR1 SGHTS, CDR2 YDEGEE. V was trimmed by 2 bases and J by 6 bases, leaving 11 bases between them. The DNA for the CDR3 is TGTGCCAGCAGCTTAGGGACATGGAATGGCTACACCTTC. This sequence encodes CASSLGTWNGYTF.

This chain joins TRBV11-2 and TRBJ2-1; D is unresolved. Germline V gives CDR1 SGHAT, CDR2 FQNNGV. CDR3 length: 11 residues. Trimming left V 0 bases short and J 9 bases short, with 3 bases between. The CDR3 sequence: CASSLDSEQFF. CDR3 in DNA: TGTGCCAGCAGCTTAGATAGTGAGCAGTTCTTC.

V usage is TRBV27 and J usage is TRBJ1-4, with 7 bases lining up with TRBD1. Germline V CDR1 and CDR2: MNHEY, SMNVEV (reference sequence). V lost 3 bases and J lost 5; bases outside the gene matches: 3. The CDR3 runs to 14 residues. The CDR3 spells CASSFNRGNEKLFF. The CDR3 bases are TGTGCCAGCAGTTTTAACAGGGGAAATGAAAAACTGTTTTTT.

The chain joins TRBV5-1 to TRBJ2-5; maybe TRBD2 (5 bases). Germline CDR1 is SGHRS and CDR2 is YFSETQ. The CDR3 runs to 15 residues. V lost 4 bases and J lost 5, with 18 bases in between. Here the CDR3 DNA reads TGCGCCAGCAGCGGGAAGGAGAAACCGGGGGAGACCCAGTACTTC. Protein: CASSGKEKPGETQYF.

The DNA of the CDR3 is TGTGCCAGCAGCTCCGGGACTAGTATCGACGAGCAGTACTTC. Amino acid sequence: CASSSGTSIDEQYF. V gene TRBV7-2 combines with J gene TRBJ2-7; 8 positions match TRBD2. The V gene end was trimmed by 4 bases and the J gene end by 5 bases; junction bases not matched to a gene: 7. This CDR3 is built from 14 residues. Germline CDR1 reads SGHTA; CDR2 reads FQGNSA. Supplemented by reference TRBV7-2 and TRBJ2-7, the full variable domain reads GAGVSQSPSNKVTEKGKDVELRCDPISGHTALYWYRQSLGQGLEFLIYFQGNSAPDKSGLPSDRFSAERTGGSVSTLTIQRTQQEDSAVYLCASSSGTSIDEQYFGPGTRLTVT.

The chain carries TRBV9 and TRBJ2-1, with 9 bases fitting TRBD2. V trimming: 2 bases; J trimming: 7 bases; junction bases outside the gene matches: 13. The CDR3 spans 17 residues. Germline CDR1 is SGDLS and CDR2 is YYNGEE. The CDR3, as DNA: TGTGCCAGCAGCGTCGAAGGAGCGGGAGGAGTTTCTAATGAGCAGTTCTTC. It encodes CASSVEGAGGVSNEQFF.

The chain joins TRBV19 to TRBJ2-5, with D possibly matching TRBD1 (6 bases). CDR1 is LNHDA and CDR2 is SQIVND in the germline V gene (reference sequence). V gave up 1 base and J gave up 1 base, with 10 bases separating them. CDR3 length: 15 amino acids. The CDR3 protein is CASSIGGQIQETQYF. The CDR3 DNA reads TGTGCCAGTAGTATAGGGGGGCAGATCCAAGAGACCCAGTACTTC.

The chain is built from TRBV5-8 and TRBJ2-5; 12 bases agree with TRBD1. Germline loops: CDR1 SGHTS, CDR2 YDEGEE. The J segment lost 4 bases and the V segment lost 1 base, leaving 5 bases of the junction unmatched. The CDR3 spans 16 residues. The CDR3 here is CASSLIGTGGAETQYF. The CDR3 DNA sequence: TGTGCCAGCAGCTTGATTGGGACAGGGGGCGCAGAGACCCAGTACTTC.

The genes are TRBV18 and TRBJ2-2, with 8 bases matching TRBD1. Germline assignment: CDR1 KGHSH and CDR2 LQKENI. The ends lost 8 bases at V and 1 base at J; junction bases unmatched: 6. The CDR3 is 15 residues long. CDR3 nucleotides: TGTGCCAGCCCCCTGGGACAGGAGAACACCGGGGAGCTGTTTTTT. Translating gives CASPLGQENTGELFF.

This clone has a single count. The chain employs TRBV10-3 and TRBJ2-1; 10 positions agree with TRBD1. Germline V gene lookup returns CDR1 ENHRY and CDR2 SYGVKD. This CDR3 has 13 amino acids. V was clipped by 5 bases and J by 8 bases; unmatched bases: 3. CDR3 sequence reads: CAISSGTGDEQFF. The DNA for the CDR3 is TGTGCCATCAGTAGCGGGACAGGGGATGAGCAGTTCTTC.

The chain recombines TRBV30 with TRBJ2-2; D is perhaps TRBD2 (6 bases). Per the germline V gene, CDR1 is GTSNPN and CDR2 is SVGIG (reference sequence). V lost 3 bases and J lost 4, with 9 bases in between. This CDR3 is 13 amino acids long. The CDR3 loop is CAWRGLLTGELFF. In DNA, the CDR3 is TGTGCCTGGAGGGGACTTCTCACCGGGGAGCTGTTTTTT.

As to this clone: The same CDR3 arises from other DNA sequences in this sample as well. The chain joins TRBV5-1 to TRBJ2-2; 7 bases agree with TRBD1. Germline CDR1 and CDR2: SGHRS and YFSETQ. The ends lost 4 bases at V and 0 bases at J; junction bases unmatched: 3. CDR3 length: 15 residues. CDR3 coding DNA: TGCGCCAGCAGCGCCGGGACAGCGAACACCGGGGAGCTGTTTTTT. Translation: CASSAGTANTGELFF.

This clone was seen only once. The chain uses TRBV9 and TRBJ2-3, with 10 bases that match TRBD2. V lost 3 bases and J lost 4; bases outside the gene matches: 5. The CDR3 has 15 residues. Germline CDR1 SGDLS, CDR2 YYNGEE. In DNA form, the CDR3 reads TGTGCCAGCAGCGCGACTAGCGGGTTCGCAGATACGCAGTATTTT. Protein sequence: CASSATSGFADTQYF.

In regard to this clone: At the DNA level, this CDR3 is encoded by other sequences in the same sample as well. The gene calls are TRBV6-5 and TRBJ2-2; D ambiguous. V lost 7 bases and J lost 5, with 8 bases in between. From germline, CDR1 is MNHEY and CDR2 SVGAGI. This CDR3 is 12 amino acids long. DNA of the CDR3: TGTGCCAGCAAGAGGTCGACCGGGGAGCTGTTTTTT. Amino acid sequence: CASKRSTGELFF.

V is TRBV27 and J is TRBJ1-6; D is undetermined. The germline CDR1 and CDR2 sequences are MNHEY and SMNVEV (reference sequence). V was cut by 6 bases and J by 0 bases, with 21 bases left in between. CDR3 length equals 19 residues. The CDR3 here is CASSPGRRWSSSYNSPLHF. In DNA form, the CDR3 reads TGTGCCAGCAGCCCGGGGAGGAGGTGGTCGAGCTCCTATAATTCACCCCTCCACTTT.

V and J are TRBV7-2 and TRBJ2-5, with 8 bases that match TRBD2. The CDR3 is made up of 16 amino acids. V lost 6 bases, J lost 5 bases, and 14 bases stayed unmatched. Germline CDR1 SGHTA, CDR2 FQGNSA. The CDR3 spells CASRPLGLEIRETQYF. The CDR3 nucleotides are TGTGCCAGCAGACCTCTGGGACTAGAAATCCGGGAGACCCAGTACTTC.

J is TRBJ1-1 and V is TRBV2; 10 nucleotides line up with TRBD1. The V gene end was trimmed by 5 bases and the J gene end by 7 bases; junction bases not matched to a gene: 10. Germline V lookup: CDR1 SNHLY, CDR2 FYNNEI. This CDR3 is 15 amino acids long. CDR3 in DNA: TGTGCCAGCAGTACCGGACAGGGGGTAGGTGGTGAAGCTTTCTTT. It specifies CASSTGQGVGGEAFF.

This chain connects TRBV10-2 to TRBJ2-7; D is perhaps TRBD2 (6 bases). The CDR3 runs 11 residues. CDR1 is WSHSY, CDR2 SAAADI, per germline. Trimming left V 7 bases short and J 7 bases short, with 11 bases between. Here the CDR3 reads CASMGGEEQYF. CDR3 nucleotide sequence: TGCGCCAGCATGGGGGGTGAAGAGCAGTACTTC.

This clone was seen once. In the same sample, other DNA sequences code for this CDR3. The J gene is TRBJ2-5, the V gene TRBV10-3; perhaps TRBD2 as D (6 bases). Trimming removed 8 bases at V and 2 bases at J, with 6 bases between. The CDR3 has 11 residues. Per germline, CDR1 ENHRY and CDR2 SYGVKD. CDR3 protein: CAIGGQETQYF. Written as DNA, the CDR3 is TGTGCCATCGGAGGGCAAGAGACCCAGTACTTC.

The chain links TRBV6-5 to TRBJ2-7, with TRBD2 identical over 9 bases. V shed 2 bases, J shed 2 bases, and the junction held 4 bases outside the gene matches. Germline CDR1 is MNHEY and CDR2 is SVGAGI. This CDR3 is 15 amino acids long. DNA for the CDR3: TGTGCCAGCAGTTACGCGGGAGGGACCCCCTACGAGCAGTACTTC. Its translation is CASSYAGGTPYEQYF.

The chain employs TRBV7-8 and TRBJ1-2; tentatively, D is TRBD1 (6 bases). The CDR3 runs to 14 residues. V dropped 3 bases and J dropped 3 bases, with 11 bases sitting between them. From germline, CDR1 is SGHVS and CDR2 FQNEAQ. CDR3: CASSLGPGDYGYTF. CDR3 DNA: TGTGCCAGCAGCTTGGGCCCAGGGGACTATGGCTACACCTTC.